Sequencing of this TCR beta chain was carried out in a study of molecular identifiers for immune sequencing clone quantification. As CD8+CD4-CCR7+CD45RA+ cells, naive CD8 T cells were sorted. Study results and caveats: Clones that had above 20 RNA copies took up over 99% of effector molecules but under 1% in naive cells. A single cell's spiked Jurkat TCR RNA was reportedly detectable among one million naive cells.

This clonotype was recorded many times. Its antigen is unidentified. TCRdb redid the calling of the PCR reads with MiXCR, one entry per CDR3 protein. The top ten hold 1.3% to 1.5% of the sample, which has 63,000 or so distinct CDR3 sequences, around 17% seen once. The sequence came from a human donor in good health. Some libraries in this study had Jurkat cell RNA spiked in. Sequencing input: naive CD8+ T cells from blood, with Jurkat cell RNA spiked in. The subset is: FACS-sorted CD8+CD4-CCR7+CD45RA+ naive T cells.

DNA for the CDR3: TGTGCCAGCAGCTTGGGGGGGCCCGAGCAGTACTTC. Translated: CASSLGGPEQYF. The V gene is TRBV5-5, the J gene TRBJ2-7, with D possibly TRBD1 on 6 matching bases. CDR1 and CDR2 (germline): SGHKS, YYEKEE (reference sequence). V was cut by 0 bases and J by 6 bases, with 7 bases left in between. CDR3 size: 12 residues.